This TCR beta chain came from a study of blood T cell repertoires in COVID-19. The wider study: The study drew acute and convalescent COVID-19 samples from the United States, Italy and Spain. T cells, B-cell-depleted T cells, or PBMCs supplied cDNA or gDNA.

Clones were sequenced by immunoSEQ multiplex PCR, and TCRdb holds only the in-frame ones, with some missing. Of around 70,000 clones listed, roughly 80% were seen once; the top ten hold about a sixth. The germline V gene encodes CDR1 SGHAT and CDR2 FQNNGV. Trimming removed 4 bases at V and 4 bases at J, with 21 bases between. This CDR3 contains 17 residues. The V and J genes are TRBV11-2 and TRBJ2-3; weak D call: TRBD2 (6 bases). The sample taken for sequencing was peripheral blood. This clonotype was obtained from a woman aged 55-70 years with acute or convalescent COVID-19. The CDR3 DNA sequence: TGTGCCAGCAGCTCCTACGCGGACTACCGCTTAGCAGATACGCAGTATTTT. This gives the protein CASSSYADYRLADTQYF. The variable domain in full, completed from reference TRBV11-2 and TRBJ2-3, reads EAGVAQSPRYKIIEKRQSVAFWCNPISGHATLYWYQQILGQGPKLLIQFQNNGVVDDSQLPKDRFSAERLKGVDSTLKIQPAKLEDSAVYLCASSSYADYRLADTQYFGPGTRLTVL.